This T cell receptor beta chain comes out of a study of post-analysis software for immune sequencing data (dated by TCRdb to between 2014 and 2016). Turning to the overall study: Recorded disease courses included relapsing-remitting, secondary progressive and progressive-relapsing multiple sclerosis, with some patients lacking subtype annotation. The patient repertoires were compared against approximately ten previously published healthy control repertoires obtained from donors aged about 6 to 27 years. A subset of samples was prepared in parallel using single-end sample barcoding, then pooled and co-amplified after Illumina adapter ligation.

The junction carries 3 bases between V and J, which are trimmed by 1 base and 0 bases respectively. CDR1 and CDR2, per the germline V gene, are LGHNT and FRNRAP. The CDR3 has 13 amino acids, counting the end cysteine and phenylalanine. CDR3 DNA only is kept here, 39 bases in frame from base 1. Overall study outcomes, separate from this receptor: Compared with controls, multiple sclerosis patients had significantly lower normalized Chao1 diversity, a finding suggesting substantial peripheral T-cell clonal expansion. The control group was slightly older than the multiple sclerosis patient group. Roughly 5 TRBV segments, including TRBV5-6, TRBV5-1 and TRBV20-1, were significantly more frequent in patients than controls. Direct clustering with F measure revealed strong co-clustering of samples prepared in the same batch, which led to a batch-effect correction.

This clonotype was counted a few times. Its antigen has not been determined. Base qualities are not recorded, but no much larger clone differs from it by a single base. To demonstrate the VDJtools post-analysis software, TCR beta repertoires were profiled from the peripheral blood of over ten young patients with multiple sclerosis. The patients with multiple sclerosis were children and adolescents between roughly 6 and 17 years of age. Library prep was done by PCR. The sequencer was an Illumina HiSeq 2500. Unique molecular identifiers were incorporated into TCR beta cDNA libraries to reduce PCR and sequencing biases. About 500,000 cDNA molecules were obtained per 1 to 10 million input T cells, so each molecule approximated one T cell. The patient libraries were prepared and sequenced using the same protocol as the earlier healthy control dataset. Samples belonging to the same batch were prepared together, multiplexed and sequenced on a shared HiSeq lane. Per the source publication's procedure: Raw barcoded reads were processed with MIGEC, discarding single-read molecular identifier groups before consensus assembly and CDR3 extraction. Clonotype tables were post-analysed with VDJtools, and diversity was normalized by down-sampling all datasets to the smallest sample size. Repertoire overlap clustering matched CDR3 amino acid but not nucleotide sequences to correct batch-related cross-sample contamination. TCRdb cleaned the public reads at Q25 with fastp, built clones with MiXCR and kept in-frame beta chains. Each CDR3 protein gets just one entry, which takes the most common genes and DNA from the rows behind it. V and J calls and clone size were set by TCRdb, not the authors. The sample contains 350,000 to 450,000 distinct CDR3 sequences, roughly 40% of them found a single time. The ten biggest clones cover 7.5% to 8.5% of the sample.

Rearrangement joined TRBV12-5 to TRBJ2-5; a confident D gene designation cannot be given. This receptor was identified in a girl aged 2-10 years with multiple sclerosis. Sequenced: blood. Here the CDR3 is given as CASGLGYQETQYF. The DNA sequence follows: TGTGCTAGTGGTTTGGGGTACCAAGAGACCCAGTACTTC.